This T cell receptor beta chain was identified during a study of blood T cell repertoires in COVID-19. Study-level background: Sites across the United States, Italy and Spain contributed samples from acute and convalescent COVID-19. From T cells, B-cell-depleted T cells, or PBMCs came the material, which was cDNA or gDNA.

Per the germline V gene, CDR1 is LGHDT and CDR2 is YNNKEL (reference sequence). The length of the CDR3 is 15 residues. The ends lost 4 bases at V and 3 bases at J; junction bases unmatched: 8. In the source study's methods: Reference gene primer amplification in the assay estimated nucleated cell counts. Assay used: immunoSEQ multiplex PCR; TCRdb lists only in-frame clones, some missing. V and J calls and clone size are given by that table; D and trimming were obtained from the DNA. This table has roughly 85,000 clones, 60% to 80% appearing once. The table lists this clone with a few counts. The sequencing input was peripheral blood. This clonotype was obtained from a human donor in a cohort sampled during active COVID-19. The V gene is TRBV3-1 (or the pseudogene TRBV3-2), the J gene TRBJ1-1; 7 bases agree with TRBD1. CDR3: CASSLTVQGDTEAFF. In DNA form, the CDR3 reads TGTGCCAGCAGCCTAACCGTGCAGGGGGACACTGAAGCTTTCTTT.